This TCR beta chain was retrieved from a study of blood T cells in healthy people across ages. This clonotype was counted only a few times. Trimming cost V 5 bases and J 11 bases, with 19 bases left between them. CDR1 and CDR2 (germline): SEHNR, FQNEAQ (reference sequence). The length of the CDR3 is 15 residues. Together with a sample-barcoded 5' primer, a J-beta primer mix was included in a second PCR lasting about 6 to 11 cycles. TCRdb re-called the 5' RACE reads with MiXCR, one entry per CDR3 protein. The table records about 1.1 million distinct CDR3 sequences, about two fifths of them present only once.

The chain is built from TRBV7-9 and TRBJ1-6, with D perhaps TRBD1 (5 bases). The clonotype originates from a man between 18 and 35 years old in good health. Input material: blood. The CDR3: CASSADGAFYAPLHF. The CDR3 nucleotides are TGTGCCAGCAGCGCAGACGGGGCTTTCTATGCACCCCTCCACTTT.